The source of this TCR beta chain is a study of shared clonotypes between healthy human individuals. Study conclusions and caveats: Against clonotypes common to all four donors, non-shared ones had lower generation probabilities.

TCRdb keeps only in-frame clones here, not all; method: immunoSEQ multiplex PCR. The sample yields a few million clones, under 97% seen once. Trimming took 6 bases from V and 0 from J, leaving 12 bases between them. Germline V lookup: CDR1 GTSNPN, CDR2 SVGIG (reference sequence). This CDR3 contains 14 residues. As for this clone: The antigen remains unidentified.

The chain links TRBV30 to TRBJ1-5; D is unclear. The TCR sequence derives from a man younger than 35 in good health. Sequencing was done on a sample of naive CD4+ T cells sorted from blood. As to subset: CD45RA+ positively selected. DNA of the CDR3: TGTGCCTGCGGGAAGGACGGTAGCAATCAGCCCCAGCATTTT. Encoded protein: CACGKDGSNQPQHF.